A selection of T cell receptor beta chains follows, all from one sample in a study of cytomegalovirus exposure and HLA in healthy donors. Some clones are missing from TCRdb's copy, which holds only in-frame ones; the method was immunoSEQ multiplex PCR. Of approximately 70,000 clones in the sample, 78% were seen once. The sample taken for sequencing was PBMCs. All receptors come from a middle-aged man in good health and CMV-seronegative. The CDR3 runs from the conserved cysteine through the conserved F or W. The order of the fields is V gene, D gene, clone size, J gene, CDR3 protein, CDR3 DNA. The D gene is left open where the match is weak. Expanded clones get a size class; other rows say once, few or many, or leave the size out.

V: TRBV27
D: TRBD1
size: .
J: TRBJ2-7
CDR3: CASSLGQSPYEQYF
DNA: TGTGCCAGCAGTTTGGGACAGTCCCCCTACGAGCAGTACTTC

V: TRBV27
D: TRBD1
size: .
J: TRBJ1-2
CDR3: CASRGRGRFDGYTF
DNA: TGTGCCAGCCGGGGAAGGGGGCGGTTTGATGGCTACACCTTC

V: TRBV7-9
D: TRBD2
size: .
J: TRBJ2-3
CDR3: CASSLGASGSTDTQYF
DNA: TGTGCCAGCAGCTTAGGGGCTAGCGGTAGCACAGATACGCAGTATTTT

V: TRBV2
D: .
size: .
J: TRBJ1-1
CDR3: CASRRERESSEAFF
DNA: TGTGCCAGCAGGCGGGAGCGGGAATCGTCTGAAGCTTTCTTT

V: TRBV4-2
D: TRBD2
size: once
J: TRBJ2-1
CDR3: CASSSRTSLEQFF
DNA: TGTGCCAGCAGCTCACGGACTAGCCTTGAGCAGTTCTTC

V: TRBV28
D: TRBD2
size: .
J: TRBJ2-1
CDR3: CASSLGLAGYNEQFF
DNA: TGTGCCAGCAGTTTAGGACTAGCGGGCTACAATGAGCAGTTCTTC

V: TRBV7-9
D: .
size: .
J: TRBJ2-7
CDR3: CASSLLSEQYF
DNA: TGTGCCAGCAGCTTATTGAGCGAGCAGTACTTC

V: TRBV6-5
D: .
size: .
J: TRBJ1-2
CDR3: CASSYEGNGGYTF
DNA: TGTGCCAGCAGTTACGAGGGAAACGGTGGCTACACCTTC

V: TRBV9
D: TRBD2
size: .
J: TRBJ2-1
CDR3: CASSVTTRSGTSGRYNEQFF
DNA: TGTGCCAGCAGCGTAACTACCCGAAGTGGGACTAGCGGGAGATACAATGAGCAGTTCTTC

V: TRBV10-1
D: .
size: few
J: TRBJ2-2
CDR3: CASSENSLTGELFF
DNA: TGCGCCAGCAGTGAGAACTCCTTGACCGGGGAGCTGTTTTTT

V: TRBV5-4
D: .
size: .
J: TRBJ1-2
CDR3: CASSPVSATLAGYTF
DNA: TGTGCCAGCAGCCCTGTGTCGGCGACGCTAGCGGGCTACACCTTC

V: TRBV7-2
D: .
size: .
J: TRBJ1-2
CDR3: CASSLARSRNYGYTF
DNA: TGTGCCAGCAGCTTAGCTCGCAGTCGAAACTATGGCTACACCTTC

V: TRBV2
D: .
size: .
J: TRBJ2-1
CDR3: CASSERQLNNEQFF
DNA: TGTGCCAGCAGTGAGAGACAGCTGAACAATGAGCAGTTCTTC

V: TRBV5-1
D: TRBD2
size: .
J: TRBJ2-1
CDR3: CASSAGLAGGYNEQFF
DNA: TGCGCCAGCAGCGCGGGACTAGCGGGGGGTTACAATGAGCAGTTCTTC

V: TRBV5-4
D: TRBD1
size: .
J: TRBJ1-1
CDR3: CASSSGQGYTEAFF
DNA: TGTGCCAGCAGCTCGGGACAGGGATATACTGAAGCTTTCTTT

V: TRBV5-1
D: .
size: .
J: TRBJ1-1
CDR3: CASSIEGGTEAFF
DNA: TGCGCCAGCAGCATAGAGGGAGGCACTGAAGCTTTCTTT

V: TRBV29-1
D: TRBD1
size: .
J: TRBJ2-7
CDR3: CSVRSTGTGDYEQYF
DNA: TGCAGCGTCCGATCCACCGGGACAGGGGACTACGAGCAGTACTTC

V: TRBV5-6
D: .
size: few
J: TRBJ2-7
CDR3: CASSLSYYEQYF
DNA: TGTGCCAGCAGCTTGTCGTACTACGAGCAGTACTTC

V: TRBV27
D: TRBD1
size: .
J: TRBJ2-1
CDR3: CASSDAGGAYNEQFF
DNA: TGTGCCAGCAGTGACGCAGGGGGCGCGTACAATGAGCAGTTCTTC

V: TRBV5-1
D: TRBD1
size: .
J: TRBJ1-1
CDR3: CASSPPGTGVFTEAFF
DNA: TGCGCCAGCAGCCCTCCCGGGACAGGGGTTTTCACTGAAGCTTTCTTT

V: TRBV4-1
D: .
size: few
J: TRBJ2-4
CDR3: CASSLPGQAKNIQYF
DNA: TGCGCCAGCAGCCTACCGGGACAAGCCAAAAACATTCAGTACTTC

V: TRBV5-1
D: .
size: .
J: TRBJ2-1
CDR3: CASSFNGRPYNEQFF
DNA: TGCGCCAGCAGCTTCAACGGGAGACCCTACAATGAGCAGTTCTTC

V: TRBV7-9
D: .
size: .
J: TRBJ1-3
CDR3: CASSPSGAGNTIYF
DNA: TGTGCCAGCAGCCCCTCCGGGGCTGGAAACACCATATATTTT

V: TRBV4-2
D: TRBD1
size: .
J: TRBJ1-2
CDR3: CASSQELSGTGRNGYTF
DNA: TGTGCCAGCAGCCAAGAGTTGTCCGGGACAGGGAGGAATGGCTACACCTTC

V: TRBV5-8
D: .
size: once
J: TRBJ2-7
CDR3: CASSPGLTGYEQYF
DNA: TGTGCCAGCAGCCCGGGCCTTACGGGATACGAGCAGTACTTC

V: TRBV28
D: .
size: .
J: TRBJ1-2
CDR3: CASSLHSNYGYTF
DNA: TGTGCCAGCAGTTTACATTCTAACTATGGCTACACCTTC

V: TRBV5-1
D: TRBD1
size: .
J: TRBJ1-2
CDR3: CATGTGGADYGYTF
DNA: TGCGCTACCGGGACAGGGGGCGCTGACTATGGCTACACCTTC

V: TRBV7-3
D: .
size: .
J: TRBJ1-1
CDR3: CASSLFSVGNTEAFF
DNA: TGTGCCAGCAGCTTATTCTCGGTCGGGAACACTGAAGCTTTCTTT

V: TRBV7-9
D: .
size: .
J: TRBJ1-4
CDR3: CASSLGGGEKLFF
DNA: TGTGCCAGCAGCTTAGGGGGGGGTGAAAAACTGTTTTTT

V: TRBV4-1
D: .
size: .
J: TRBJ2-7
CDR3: CASSRSSPGYEQYF
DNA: TGCGCCAGCAGCCGGTCCTCGCCAGGCTACGAGCAGTACTTC

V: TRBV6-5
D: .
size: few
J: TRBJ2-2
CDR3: CASSQVGGTGELFF
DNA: TGTGCCAGCAGCCAAGTGGGGGGCACCGGGGAGCTGTTTTTT

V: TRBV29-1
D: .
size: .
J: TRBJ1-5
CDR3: CSAASGLNQPQHF
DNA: TGCAGCGCTGCGTCAGGGCTCAATCAGCCCCAGCATTTT

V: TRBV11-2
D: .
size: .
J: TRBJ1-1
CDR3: CASSLRLTYTEAFF
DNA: TGTGCCAGCAGCTTACGACTGACGTACACTGAAGCTTTCTTT

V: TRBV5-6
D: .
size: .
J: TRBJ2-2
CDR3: CASSPGRRNTGELFF
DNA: TGTGCCAGCAGCCCGGGTAGGCGGAACACCGGGGAGCTGTTTTTT

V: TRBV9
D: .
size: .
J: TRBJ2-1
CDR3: CASSTPRPGNSYNEQFF
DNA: TGTGCCAGCAGCACCCCCCGGCCGGGGAACTCCTACAATGAGCAGTTCTTC

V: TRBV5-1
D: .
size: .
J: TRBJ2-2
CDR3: CATRGGNTGELFF
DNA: TGCGCCACCAGGGGGGGAAACACCGGGGAGCTGTTTTTT

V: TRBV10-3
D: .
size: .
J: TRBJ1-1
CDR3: CAISVPGGTEAFF
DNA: TGTGCCATCAGTGTTCCGGGGGGTACTGAAGCTTTCTTT

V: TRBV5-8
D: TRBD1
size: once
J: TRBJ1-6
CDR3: CASSPGQANSPLHF
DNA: TGTGCCAGCAGCCCCGGACAGGCAAATTCACCCCTCCACTTT

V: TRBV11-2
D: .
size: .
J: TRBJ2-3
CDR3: CASSLGVSTDTQYF
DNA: TGTGCCAGCAGTCTTGGAGTTTCAACAGATACGCAGTATTTT

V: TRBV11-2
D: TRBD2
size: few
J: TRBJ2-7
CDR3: CASLASGRDEQYF
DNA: TGTGCCAGCTTGGCTAGCGGGAGGGACGAGCAGTACTTC

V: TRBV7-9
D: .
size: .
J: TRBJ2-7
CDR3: CASSLSYEQYF
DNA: TGTGCCAGCAGCTTGAGCTACGAGCAGTACTTC

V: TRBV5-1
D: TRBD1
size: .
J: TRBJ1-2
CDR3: CASRPGTAYGYTF
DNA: TGCGCCAGCAGACCCGGGACAGCCTATGGCTACACCTTC

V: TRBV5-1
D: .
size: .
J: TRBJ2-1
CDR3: CASSGGTHNEQFF
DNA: TGCGCCAGCAGCGGCGGGACTCACAATGAGCAGTTCTTC

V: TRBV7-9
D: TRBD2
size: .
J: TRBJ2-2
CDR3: CSSSRRLAARTGELFF
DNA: TGTTCCAGCAGCAGACGACTAGCGGCCCGAACCGGGGAGCTGTTTTTT

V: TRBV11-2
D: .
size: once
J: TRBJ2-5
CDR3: CASSFPGLETQYF
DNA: TGTGCCAGCAGCTTTCCAGGGCTGGAGACCCAGTACTTC

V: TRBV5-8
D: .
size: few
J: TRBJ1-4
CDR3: CASSLEFQRGKLFF
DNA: TGTGCCAGCAGCTTGGAATTTCAGCGAGGAAAACTGTTTTTT

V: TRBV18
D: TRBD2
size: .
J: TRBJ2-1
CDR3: CASSPQLAGRDEQFF
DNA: TGTGCCAGCTCACCACAACTAGCGGGACGCGATGAGCAGTTCTTC

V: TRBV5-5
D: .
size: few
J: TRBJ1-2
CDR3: CASNPRWTNYGYTF
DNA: TGTGCCAGCAATCCGCGTTGGACAAACTATGGCTACACCTTC

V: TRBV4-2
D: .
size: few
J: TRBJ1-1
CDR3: CASSQEQGLNTEAFF
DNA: TGTGCCAGCAGCCAAGAGCAGGGCTTGAACACTGAAGCTTTCTTT

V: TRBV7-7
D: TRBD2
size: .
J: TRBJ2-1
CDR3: CASSLLAGGPGDEQFF
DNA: TGTGCCAGCAGCTTGTTAGCGGGAGGGCCAGGAGATGAGCAGTTCTTC

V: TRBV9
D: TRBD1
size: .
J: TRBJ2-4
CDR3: CASSARQGAAKNIQYF
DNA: TGTGCCAGCAGCGCAAGACAGGGGGCGGCCAAAAACATTCAGTACTTC

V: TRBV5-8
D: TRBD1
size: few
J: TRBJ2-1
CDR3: CASSLWDRVDEQFF
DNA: TGTGCCAGCAGCCTATGGGACAGGGTCGATGAGCAGTTCTTC

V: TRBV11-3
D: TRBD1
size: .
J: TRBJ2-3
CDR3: CASSLGQGTYTDTQYF
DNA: TGTGCCAGCAGCCTGGGACAGGGCACTTACACAGATACGCAGTATTTT

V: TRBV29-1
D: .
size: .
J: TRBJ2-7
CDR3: CSVIRDRSSYEQYF
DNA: TGCAGCGTTATCCGTGACAGGAGCTCCTACGAGCAGTACTTC

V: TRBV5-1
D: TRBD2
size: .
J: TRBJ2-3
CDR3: CASSLAAGGRTDTQYF
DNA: TGCGCCAGCAGCTTGGCAGCGGGGGGCCGCACAGATACGCAGTATTTT